These 12 T cell receptor beta chains came from one sample sequenced in a study of cytomegalovirus exposure and HLA in healthy donors (dated by TCRdb to 2016 to 2017). Receptor libraries were prepared by the immunoSEQ multiplex PCR assay. For the multiplex PCR, a mixture combining 60 forward primers for TCR Vbeta segments and 13 reverse primers for TCR Jbeta segments was used. The clones in this table, taken by TCRdb from immuneACCESS, are in-frame only. Not every clone is retained; where verified, under half of the shortfall comes from an unresolved V gene, and the cause of the rest is unknown. Present in this sample are 90,000 to 130,000 clones, roughly 69% of which were seen just once. About 2.2% of the sample is taken by the ten largest. The sample consisted of PBMCs. Receptors originate from a woman aged 30 to 39 in good health and CMV-seronegative.

The rearrangement joins TRBV4-2 to TRBJ1-3; D is perhaps TRBD1 (5 bases). Germline CDR1 is LGHNA and CDR2 is YNFKEQ. The CDR3 consists of 15 residues. With 1 base removed from V and 4 bases from J, the gap between germline ends came to 11 bases. DNA of the CDR3: TGTGCCAGCAGCCAAGGGGGGGATAGAGGAAACACCATATATTTT. This gives the protein CASSQGGDRGNTIYF.

The chain couples TRBV7-6 to TRBJ2-3, with 8 nucleotides matching TRBD2. The length of the CDR3 is 16 residues. Germline trimming cut 5 bases from V and 2 bases from J; bases unmatched to any gene: 9. Germline values: CDR1 SGHVS, CDR2 FNYEAQ. The CDR3 nucleotides read TGTGCCAGCAGCCGCCCCACTAGCGGACTCACAGATACGCAGTATTTT. Encoded protein: CASSRPTSGLTDTQYF.

V and J are TRBV5-6 and TRBJ2-3, with D tentatively TRBD2 (6 bases). The V and J ends lost 1 base and 2 bases respectively, with 11 bases between them. The germline gives CDR1 SGHDT, CDR2 YYEEEE. This CDR3 has 15 residues. CDR3 in DNA: TGTGCCAGCAGCTTGCCACCGGGACTCACAGATACGCAGTATTTT. This codes for CASSLPPGLTDTQYF. The full variable domain, completed using reference TRBV5-6 and TRBJ2-3, is DAGVTQSPTHLIKTRGQQVTLRCSPKSGHDTVSWYQQALGQGPQFIFQYYEEEERQRGNFPDRFSGHQFPNYSSELNVNALLLGDSALYLCASSLPPGLTDTQYFGPGTRLTVL.

CDR3 sequence: CASSLLTGAGQPQHF. The CDR3 nucleotides read TGTGCCAGCAGTTTATTAACAGGGGCAGGTCAGCCCCAGCATTTT. The chain has TRBV28 and TRBJ1-5; 7 positions agree with TRBD1. The germline gives CDR1 MDHEN, CDR2 SYDVKM. The CDR3 length is 15 residues. After removal of 1 base from V and 6 bases from J, the junction contained 6 bases not matched to a gene.

The chain is built from TRBV27 and TRBJ2-5; tentatively, D is TRBD2 (6 bases). This CDR3 has 15 residues. CDR1 and CDR2 (germline): MNHEY, SMNVEV (reference sequence). V lost 0 bases to trimming and J lost 4 bases, with 12 bases between them. CDR3 coding DNA: TGTGCCAGCAGTTTATCGGGCCTGGGGGGAGAGACCCAGTACTTC. It is translated as CASSLSGLGGETQYF.

This chain joins TRBV27 and TRBJ1-5; D is undetermined. Trimming took 2 bases from V and 5 from J, leaving 10 bases between them. This CDR3 has 14 residues. Germline values: CDR1 MNHEY, CDR2 SMNVEV (reference sequence). The CDR3 reads CASSLAGFDQPQHF. CDR3 bases: TGTGCCAGCAGTTTAGCAGGTTTTGATCAGCCCCAGCATTTT.

This chain uses TRBV2 with TRBJ2-7; 9 bases align to TRBD2. Germline V lookup: CDR1 SNHLY, CDR2 FYNNEI. The CDR3 loop spans 14 amino acids. V dropped 6 bases and J dropped 5; count of bases not matched to a gene: 8. DNA for the CDR3: TGTGCCAGCAGCAGGGGGACTAGCACCAACGAGCAGTACTTC. Encoded protein: CASSRGTSTNEQYF.

CDR3 nucleotide sequence: TGTGCCAGCAGAACAGGACCCTACGAGCAGTACTTC. The encoded protein is CASRTGPYEQYF. The chain employs TRBV28 and TRBJ2-7; the D gene is possibly TRBD1 (5 bases). This CDR3 contains 12 residues. Deletions cut 6 bases from V and 2 bases from J, with 8 bases between. CDR1 is MDHEN, CDR2 SYDVKM, per germline.

The genes are TRBV5-4 and TRBJ2-7; the D gene is possibly TRBD1 (5 bases). CDR3 length equals 11 residues. CDR1 is SGHNT, CDR2 YYREEE, per germline (reference sequence). Trimming stripped 2 bases from V and 6 bases from J, with 6 bases between. CDR3 DNA: TGTGCCAGCAGCTTAAGGGGCGAGCAGTACTTC. Residues: CASSLRGEQYF.

The V call is TRBV2, the J call TRBJ2-5, with 8 bases that match TRBD1. This CDR3 is 14 amino acids long. Trimming removed 5 bases from V and 2 bases from J; junction bases left unmatched: 4. Germline-derived CDR1 and CDR2 are SNHLY and FYNNEI. The CDR3 coding sequence is TGTGCCAGCAGTAGGGGACAGGCGCAAGAGACCCAGTACTTC. It yields the protein CASSRGQAQETQYF.

V gene TRBV4-1 combines with J gene TRBJ2-2; possible D gene TRBD1, 5 bases. The CDR3 length is 17 residues. V lost 3 bases and J 4 bases, leaving 18 bases between the germline ends. Germline V gives CDR1 MGHRA, CDR2 YSYEKL. This chain's CDR3 is CASSHKREIQATGELFF. CDR3 nucleotide sequence: TGCGCCAGCAGCCACAAAAGGGAAATACAGGCCACCGGGGAGCTGTTTTTT.

This clone occurred a few times. This rearrangement joins TRBV2 to TRBJ2-1; a possible D gene is TRBD2 (6 bases). CDR1 is SNHLY, CDR2 FYNNEI, per germline. V was pared by 10 bases and J by 6 bases, with 16 bases between. There are 13 residues in the CDR3. The CDR3 reads CATRLGISNEQFF. The CDR3 region has the DNA TGTGCCACCCGACTAGGAATCTCCAATGAGCAGTTCTTC.